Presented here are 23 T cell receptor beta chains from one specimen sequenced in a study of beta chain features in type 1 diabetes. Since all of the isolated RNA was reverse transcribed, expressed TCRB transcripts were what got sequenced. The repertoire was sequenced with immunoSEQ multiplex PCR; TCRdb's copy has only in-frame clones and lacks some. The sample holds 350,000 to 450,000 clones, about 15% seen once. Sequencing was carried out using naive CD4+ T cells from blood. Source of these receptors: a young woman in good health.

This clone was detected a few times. The CDR3 DNA is TGTGCCAGCAGCGCGACGCTAGCGGGAGCAGGCGAGCAGTTCTTC. Amino acids: CASSATLAGAGEQFF. The chain combines TRBV7-2 with TRBJ2-1; 10 positions agree with TRBD2. Germline V gives CDR1 SGHTA, CDR2 FQGNSA. The length of the CDR3 is 15 residues. V was pared by 5 bases and J by 10 bases, with 11 bases of the junction left unmatched.

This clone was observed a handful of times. CDR3 protein: CASGTGTSVDTQYF. In DNA form, the CDR3 reads TGTGCTAGTGGTACCGGGACTAGCGTCGATACGCAGTATTTT. This rearrangement joins TRBV12-5 to TRBJ2-3, with TRBD2 matching over 10 bases. This CDR3 spans 14 amino acids. Germline-derived CDR1 and CDR2 are LGHNT and FRNRAP. V lost 5 bases and J lost 6; bases outside the gene matches: 5.

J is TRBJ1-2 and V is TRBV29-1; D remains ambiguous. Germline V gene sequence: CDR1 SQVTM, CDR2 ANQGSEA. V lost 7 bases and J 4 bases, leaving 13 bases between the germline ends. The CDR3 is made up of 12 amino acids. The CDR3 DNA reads TGCAGCGCTAGACTCCCCGTCTATGGCTACACCTTC. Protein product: CSARLPVYGYTF.

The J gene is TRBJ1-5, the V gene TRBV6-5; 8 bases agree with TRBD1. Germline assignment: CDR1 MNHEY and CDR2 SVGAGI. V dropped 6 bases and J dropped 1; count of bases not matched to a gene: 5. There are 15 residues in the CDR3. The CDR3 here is CASSGDRTSNQPQHF. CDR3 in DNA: TGTGCCAGCAGCGGGGACAGGACGAGCAATCAGCCCCAGCATTTT.

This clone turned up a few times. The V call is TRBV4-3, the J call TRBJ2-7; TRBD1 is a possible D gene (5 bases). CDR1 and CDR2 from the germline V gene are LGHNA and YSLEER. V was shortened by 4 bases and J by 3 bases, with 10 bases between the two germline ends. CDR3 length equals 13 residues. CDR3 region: CASSPGHYYEQYF. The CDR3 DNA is TGCGCCAGCAGCCCCGGACACTACTACGAGCAGTACTTC.

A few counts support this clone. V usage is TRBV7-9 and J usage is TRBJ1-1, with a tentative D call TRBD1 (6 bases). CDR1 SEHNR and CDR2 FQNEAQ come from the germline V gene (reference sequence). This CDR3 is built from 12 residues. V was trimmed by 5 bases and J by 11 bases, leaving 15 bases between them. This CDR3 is CASSITQGVAFF. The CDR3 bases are TGTGCCAGCAGCATTACACAGGGAGTTGCTTTCTTT.

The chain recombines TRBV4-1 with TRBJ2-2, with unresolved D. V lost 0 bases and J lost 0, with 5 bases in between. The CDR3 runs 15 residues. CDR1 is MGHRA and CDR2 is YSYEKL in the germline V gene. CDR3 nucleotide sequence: TGCGCCAGCAGCCAAGAAGGAGCGAACACCGGGGAGCTGTTTTTT. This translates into CASSQEGANTGELFF.

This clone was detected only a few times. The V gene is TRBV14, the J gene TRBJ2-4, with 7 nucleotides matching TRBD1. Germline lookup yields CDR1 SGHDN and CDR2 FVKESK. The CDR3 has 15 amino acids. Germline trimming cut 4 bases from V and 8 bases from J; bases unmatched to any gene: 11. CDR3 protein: CASSLHRGIGYIQYF. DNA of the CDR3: TGTGCCAGCAGCCTTCACAGGGGAATTGGGTACATTCAGTACTTC.

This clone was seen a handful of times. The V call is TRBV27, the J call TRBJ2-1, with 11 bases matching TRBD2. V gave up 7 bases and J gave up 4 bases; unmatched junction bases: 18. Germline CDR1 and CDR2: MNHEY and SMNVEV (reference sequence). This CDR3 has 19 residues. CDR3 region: CASIRRGSGRAYKYNEQFF. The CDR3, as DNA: TGTGCCAGCATCCGAAGGGGTAGCGGGAGGGCCTATAAGTACAATGAGCAGTTCTTC.

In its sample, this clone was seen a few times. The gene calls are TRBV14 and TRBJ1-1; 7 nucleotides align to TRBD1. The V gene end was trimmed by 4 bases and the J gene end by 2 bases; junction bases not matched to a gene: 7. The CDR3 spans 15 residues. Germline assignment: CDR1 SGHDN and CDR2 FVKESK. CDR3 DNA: TGTGCCAGCAGCCCACTCACAGGGGTAAACACTGAAGCTTTCTTT. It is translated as CASSPLTGVNTEAFF.

The CDR3 loop is CASSQEGTGYGQYF. CDR3 bases: TGTGCCAGCAGCCAAGAGGGGACAGGGTATGGCCAGTACTTC. The chain recombines TRBV14 with TRBJ2-4; TRBD1 matches at 9 bases. V trimming: 0 bases; J trimming: 13 bases; junction bases outside the gene matches: 7. The germline gives CDR1 SGHDN, CDR2 FVKESK. CDR3 size: 14 residues.

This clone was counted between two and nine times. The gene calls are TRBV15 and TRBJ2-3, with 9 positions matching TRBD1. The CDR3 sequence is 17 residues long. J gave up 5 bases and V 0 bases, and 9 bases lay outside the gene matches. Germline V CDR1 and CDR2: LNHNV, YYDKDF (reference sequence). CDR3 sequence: CATSRDWRQGVRDTQYF. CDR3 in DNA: TGTGCCACCAGCAGAGATTGGAGACAGGGGGTGAGAGATACGCAGTATTTT. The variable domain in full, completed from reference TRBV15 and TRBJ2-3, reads DAMVIQNPRYQVTQFGKPVTLSCSQTLNHNVMYWYQQKSSQAPKLLFHYYDKDFNNEADTPDNFQSRRPNTSFCFLDIRSPGLGDTAMYLCATSRDWRQGVRDTQYFGPGTRLTVL.

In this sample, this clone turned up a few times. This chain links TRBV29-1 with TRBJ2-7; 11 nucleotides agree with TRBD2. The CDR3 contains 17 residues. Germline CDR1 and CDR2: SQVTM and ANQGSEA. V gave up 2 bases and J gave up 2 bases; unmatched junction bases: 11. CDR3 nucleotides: TGCAGCGTTGAAACCCCGGGGGGACTAGCGGCCCCCTACGAGCAGTACTTC. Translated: CSVETPGGLAAPYEQYF.

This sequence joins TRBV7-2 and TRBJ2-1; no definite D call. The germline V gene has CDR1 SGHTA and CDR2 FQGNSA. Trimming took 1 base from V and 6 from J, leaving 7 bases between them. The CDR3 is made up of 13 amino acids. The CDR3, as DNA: TGTGCCAGCAGCTTAGACTCGAGCAATGAGCAGTTCTTC. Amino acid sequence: CASSLDSSNEQFF.

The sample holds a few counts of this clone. The CDR3 DNA sequence: TGCGCCAGCAGCTTAGTAGGGGTCGGAAACACCATATATTTT. Amino acids: CASSLVGVGNTIYF. The gene calls are TRBV5-1 and TRBJ1-3; D is possibly TRBD1 (5 bases). The CDR3 is 14 residues long. The V gene's germline CDR1 is SGHRS and CDR2 YFSETQ. V shed 2 bases and J shed 4 bases, with 10 bases lying between them. The full variable domain, in which reference TRBV5-1 and TRBJ1-3 provide the parts outside the CDR3, is KAGVTQTPRYLIKTRGQQVTLSCSPISGHRSVSWYQQTPGQGLQFLFEYFSETQRNKGNFPGRFSGRQFSNSRSEMNVSTLELGDSALYLCASSLVGVGNTIYFGEGSWLTVV.

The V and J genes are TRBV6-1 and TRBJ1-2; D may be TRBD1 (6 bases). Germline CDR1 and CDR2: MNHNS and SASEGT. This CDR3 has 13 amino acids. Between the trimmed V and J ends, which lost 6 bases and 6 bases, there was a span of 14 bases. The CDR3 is CASRFTGPDGYTF. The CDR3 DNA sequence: TGTGCCAGCAGATTCACAGGGCCGGATGGCTACACCTTC.

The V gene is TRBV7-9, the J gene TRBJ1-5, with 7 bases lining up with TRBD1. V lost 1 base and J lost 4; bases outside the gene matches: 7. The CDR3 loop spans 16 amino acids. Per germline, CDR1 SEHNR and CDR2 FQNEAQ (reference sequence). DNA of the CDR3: TGTGCCAGCAGCTTAGTTGGAGGGGGCGATAATCAGCCCCAGCATTTT. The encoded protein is CASSLVGGGDNQPQHF. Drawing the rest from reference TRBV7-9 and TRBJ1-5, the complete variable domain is DTGVSQNPRHKITKRGQNVTFRCDPISEHNRLYWYRQTLGQGPEFLTYFQNEAQLEKSRLLSDRFSAERPKGSFSTLEIQRTEQGDSAMYLCASSLVGGGDNQPQHFGDGTRLSIL.

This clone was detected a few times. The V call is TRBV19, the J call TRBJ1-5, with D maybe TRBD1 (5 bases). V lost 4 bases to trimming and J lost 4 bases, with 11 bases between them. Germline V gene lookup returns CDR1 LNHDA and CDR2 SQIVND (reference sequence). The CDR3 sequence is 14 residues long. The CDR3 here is CASSTGRENQPQHF. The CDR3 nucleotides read TGTGCCAGTAGTACGGGACGGGAGAATCAGCCCCAGCATTTT.

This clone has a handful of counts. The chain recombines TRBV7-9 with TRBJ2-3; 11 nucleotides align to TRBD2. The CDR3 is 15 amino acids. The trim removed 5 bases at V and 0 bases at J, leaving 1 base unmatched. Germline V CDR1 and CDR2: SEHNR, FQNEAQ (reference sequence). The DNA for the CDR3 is TGTGCCAGCAGCAGACTAGCGGGGAGCACAGATACGCAGTATTTT. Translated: CASSRLAGSTDTQYF.

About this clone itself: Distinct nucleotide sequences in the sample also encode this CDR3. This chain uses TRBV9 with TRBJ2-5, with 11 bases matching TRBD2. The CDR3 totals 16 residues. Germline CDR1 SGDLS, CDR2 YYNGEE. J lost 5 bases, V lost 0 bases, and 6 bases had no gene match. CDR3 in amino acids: CASSVGLAGGRETQYF. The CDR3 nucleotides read TGTGCCAGCAGCGTAGGGCTAGCGGGAGGTCGGGAGACCCAGTACTTC.

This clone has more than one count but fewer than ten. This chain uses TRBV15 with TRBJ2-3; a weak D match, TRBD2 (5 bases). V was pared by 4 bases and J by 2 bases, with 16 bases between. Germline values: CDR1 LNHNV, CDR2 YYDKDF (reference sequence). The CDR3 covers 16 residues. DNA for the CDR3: TGTGCCACCAGCAAACACGGGATCGCAATCACAGATACGCAGTATTTT. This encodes CATSKHGIAITDTQYF.

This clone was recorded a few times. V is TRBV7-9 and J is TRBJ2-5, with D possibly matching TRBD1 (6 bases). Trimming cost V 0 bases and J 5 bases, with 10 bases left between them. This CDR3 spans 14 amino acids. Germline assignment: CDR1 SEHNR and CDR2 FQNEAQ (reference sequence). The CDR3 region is CASSLAGALETQYF. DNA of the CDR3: TGTGCCAGCAGCTTAGCGGGGGCTCTGGAGACCCAGTACTTC.

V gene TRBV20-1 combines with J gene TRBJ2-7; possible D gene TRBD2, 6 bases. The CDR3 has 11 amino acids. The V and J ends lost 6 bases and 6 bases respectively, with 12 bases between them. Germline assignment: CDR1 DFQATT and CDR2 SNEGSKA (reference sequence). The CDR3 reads CSAEGLTEQYF. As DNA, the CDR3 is TGCAGTGCAGAGGGACTTACCGAGCAGTACTTC.